This entry lists 20 T cell receptor beta chains sequenced from one sample in a study of shared clonotypes between healthy human individuals. Sequencing was performed with immunoSEQ multiplex PCR; in TCRdb, only in-frame clones are kept and a portion is missing. There are more than 1,200,000 clones in the sample; 98% occur only once, and 0.3% to 0.45% lies in the top ten. The specimen sequenced was naive CD4+ T cells sorted from blood. Subset: CD45RA+ positively selected. The receptors were gathered from a man aged 25 to 45 in good health.

About this clone: Sequence at one end of the junction differs from germline and may be a read error. The V gene is TRBV18, the J gene TRBJ1-2; 9 bases map to TRBD1. The CDR3 covers 14 residues. Germline CDR1 is KGHSH and CDR2 is LQKENI. DNA of the CDR3: TGTGCCAGCTCACCACCTTCTACAGGGGGCCTCCCGTACTTC. The encoded protein is CASSPPSTGGLPYF.

The chain is built from TRBV18 and TRBJ2-2, with D possibly TRBD1 on 6 matching bases. This CDR3 is built from 17 residues. Germline V gives CDR1 KGHSH, CDR2 LQKENI. The V gene lost 5 bases and the J gene lost 6 bases, with 22 bases spanning the gap. The CDR3 is CASSETITGTSAGELFF. For the CDR3, the DNA is TGTGCCAGCTCAGAAACTATCACAGGGACCTCGGCCGGGGAGCTGTTTTTT.

For this clone: The identical CDR3 is also encoded by other nucleotide sequences in the sample. The chain joins TRBV28 to TRBJ1-2; D is unclear. This CDR3 comprises 12 residues. V lost 3 bases to trimming and J lost 4 bases, with 6 bases between them. Germline V lookup: CDR1 MDHEN, CDR2 SYDVKM. CDR3 residues: CASSFRPYGYTF. DNA of the CDR3: TGTGCCAGCAGTTTTAGGCCCTATGGCTACACCTTC.

The chain joins TRBV28 to TRBJ1-5; D might be TRBD1 (5 bases). V was pared by 5 bases and J by 1 base, with 15 bases between. Germline V lookup: CDR1 MDHEN, CDR2 SYDVKM. The CDR3 is 16 residues long. The CDR3 loop is CASSDRDSLSNQPQHF. DNA of the CDR3: TGTGCCAGCAGTGACCGGGACTCCTTAAGCAATCAGCCCCAGCATTTT.

The V and J genes are TRBV7-8 and TRBJ1-5; TRBD1 agrees at 9 bases. V lost 5 bases and J lost 7; bases outside the gene matches: 9. Germline CDR1 and CDR2: SGHVS and FQNEAQ. This CDR3 spans 15 amino acids. As DNA, the CDR3 is TGTGCCAGCAGCCCAGTGACAGGGGGGCCCCAGCCCCAGCATTTT. Protein sequence: CASSPVTGGPQPQHF.

In the case of this clone: Different DNA sequences within this sample yield the same CDR3. This rearrangement joins TRBV18 to TRBJ2-5; D is ambiguous. There are 12 residues in the CDR3. V was clipped by 3 bases and J by 3 bases, with 5 bases between them. Germline CDR1 is KGHSH and CDR2 is LQKENI. CDR3 nucleotides: TGTGCCAGCTCACCGGTAGAAGAGACCCAGTACTTC. Translation gives CASSPVEETQYF.

The chain joins TRBV5-1 to TRBJ2-1; the D is unclear. CDR1 SGHRS and CDR2 YFSETQ come from the germline V gene. CDR3 length: 15 residues. V dropped 1 base and J dropped 0 bases, with 8 bases sitting between them. The CDR3 DNA follows: TGCGCCAGCAGCTTGTGGGATTCCTCCTACAATGAGCAGTTCTTC. Protein product: CASSLWDSSYNEQFF. Variable domain in full (rest from reference TRBV5-1 and TRBJ2-1): KAGVTQTPRYLIKTRGQQVTLSCSPISGHRSVSWYQQTPGQGLQFLFEYFSETQRNKGNFPGRFSGRQFSNSRSEMNVSTLELGDSALYLCASSLWDSSYNEQFFGPGTRLTVL.

The rearrangement links TRBV18 to TRBJ2-1, with 8 bases matching TRBD2. CDR3 length equals 15 residues. The junction had 11 bases not matched to a gene; V was cut back by 8 bases and J by 5 bases. The germline CDR1 and CDR2 sequences are KGHSH and LQKENI. The CDR3 is CASTITGTSDNEQFF. CDR3 DNA: TGTGCCAGCACCATTACCGGGACTAGTGACAATGAGCAGTTCTTC. The entire variable domain, with the rest obtained from reference TRBV18 and TRBJ2-1, is as follows: NAGVMQNPRHLVRRRGQEARLRCSPMKGHSHVYWYRQLPEEGLKFMVYLQKENIIDESGMPKERFSAEFPKEGPSILRIQQVVRGDSAAYFCASTITGTSDNEQFFGPGTRLTVL.

The chain uses TRBV28 and TRBJ2-2, with 14 bases aligning to TRBD2. V was pared by 1 base and J by 5 bases, with 9 bases of the junction left unmatched. The V gene's germline CDR1 is MDHEN and CDR2 SYDVKM. The CDR3 length is 19 residues. The CDR3 region has the DNA TGTGCCAGCAGTTTATACCAAAGACTAGCGGGAGGGGATACCGGGGAGCTGTTTTTT. Its translation is CASSLYQRLAGGDTGELFF.

The rearrangement joins TRBV2 to TRBJ2-5; 10 nucleotides match TRBD2. V was clipped by 6 bases and J by 4 bases; unmatched bases: 5. The germline gives CDR1 SNHLY, CDR2 FYNNEI. The CDR3 has 14 amino acids. The CDR3 loop reads CASRIAGGIETQYF. The CDR3 DNA reads as TGTGCCAGCAGGATAGCGGGGGGCATAGAGACCCAGTACTTC.

This clone was observed a handful of times. Different DNA sequences within this sample yield the same CDR3. The genes are TRBV5-1 and TRBJ1-1, with D maybe TRBD1 (5 bases). The CDR3 totals 14 residues. CDR1 SGHRS and CDR2 YFSETQ come from the germline V gene. Trimming removed 0 bases at V and 0 bases at J, with 6 bases between. Here the CDR3 reads CASSLDRMNTEAFF. The CDR3 bases are TGCGCCAGCAGCTTGGACAGGATGAACACTGAAGCTTTCTTT.

The chain is built from TRBV9 and TRBJ2-3; TRBD2 aligns across 7 bases. Germline CDR1 is SGDLS and CDR2 is YYNGEE. The CDR3 is 15 amino acids. J gave up 3 bases and V 3 bases, and 7 bases lay outside the gene matches. As DNA, the CDR3 is TGTGCCAGCAGCGGGAGCGGGATTAGGACAGATACGCAGTATTTT. It codes for CASSGSGIRTDTQYF.

V is TRBV4-2 and J is TRBJ2-1; perhaps TRBD2 as D (5 bases). Trimming removed 4 bases at V and 10 bases at J, with 14 bases between. CDR1 and CDR2 (germline): LGHNA, YNFKEQ. The CDR3 is 13 residues long. The CDR3: CASSPPGRNEQFF. The CDR3 nucleotides are TGTGCCAGCAGCCCCCCGGGAAGAAACGAGCAGTTCTTC.

The V call is TRBV28, the J call TRBJ2-5, with 11 bases that match TRBD2. The CDR3 length is 15 residues. Germline CDR1 is MDHEN and CDR2 is SYDVKM. Unmatched junction bases numbered 3, after V lost 2 bases and J lost 4 bases. CDR3 DNA: TGTGCCAGCAGTTTAAGTCTAGCGGGAGGAGAGACCCAGTACTTC. Residues: CASSLSLAGGETQYF.

The V gene is TRBV5-4, the J gene TRBJ2-7; 8 bases fit TRBD1. CDR1 SGHNT and CDR2 YYREEE come from the germline V gene (reference sequence). V lost 0 bases and J lost 5; bases outside the gene matches: 7. The CDR3 runs to 15 residues. CDR3 sequence (DNA): TGTGCCAGCAGCTTGGTCCCAGGGGGCGGGGACGAGCAGTACTTC. As protein: CASSLVPGGGDEQYF. Combining the CDR3 with reference TRBV5-4 and TRBJ2-7 gives the whole variable domain ETGVTQSPTHLIKTRGQQVTLRCSSQSGHNTVSWYQQALGQGPQFIFQYYREEENGRGNFPPRFSGLQFPNYSSELNVNALELDDSALYLCASSLVPGGGDEQYFGPGTRLTVT.

The V and J genes are TRBV25-1 and TRBJ2-3; 14 bases fit TRBD2. The CDR3 has 18 amino acids. J lost 0 bases, V lost 5 bases, and 7 bases had no gene match. CDR1 and CDR2 from the germline V gene are MGHDK and SYGVNS. As DNA, the CDR3 is TGTGCCAGCAGTCAAGGGACTAGCGGGAGTGCTAGCACAGATACGCAGTATTTT. Translation gives CASSQGTSGSASTDTQYF.

V gene TRBV18 combines with J gene TRBJ1-4; no clear D. This CDR3 comprises 15 residues. Trimming took 3 bases from V and 7 from J, leaving 15 bases between them. Germline CDR1 reads KGHSH; CDR2 reads LQKENI. The CDR3 reads CASSPGRLAGEKLFF. Written as DNA, the CDR3 is TGTGCCAGCTCACCCGGAAGGCTGGCCGGTGAAAAACTGTTTTTT.

The rearrangement links TRBV4-1 to TRBJ2-4; possibly TRBD1 for D (6 bases). The V end was cut by 4 bases, the J end by 3 bases, with 22 bases between. The CDR3 totals 18 residues. Looked up from germline, CDR1 is MGHRA and CDR2 is YSYEKL. The CDR3 reads CASSPDLVVQGIKNIQYF. In nucleotides, the CDR3 is TGCGCCAGCAGCCCCGATCTAGTTGTTCAGGGGATCAAAAACATTCAGTACTTC.

The chain combines TRBV6-1 with TRBJ1-5; weak D call: TRBD1 (6 bases). CDR1 and CDR2 from the germline V gene are MNHNS and SASEGT. V lost 6 bases to trimming and J lost 7 bases, with 16 bases between them. The CDR3 contains 14 residues. The CDR3 bases are TGTGCCAGCAGGGGAGTGGGGGGGCGGCAGCCCCAGCATTTT. Translated, it gives CASRGVGGRQPQHF.

The chain uses TRBV28 and TRBJ2-5; D may be TRBD1 or TRBD2 (6 bases each). CDR3 length: 15 residues. CDR1 MDHEN and CDR2 SYDVKM come from the germline V gene. V was shortened by 4 bases and J by 5 bases, with 17 bases between the two germline ends. This CDR3 is CASSYSRGGIETQYF. For the CDR3, the DNA is TGTGCCAGCAGTTACTCCAGGGGAGGAATTGAGACCCAGTACTTC. Using reference TRBV28 and TRBJ2-5 for the parts outside the CDR3, the full variable domain is DVKVTQSSRYLVKRTGEKVFLECVQDMDHENMFWYRQDPGLGLRLIYFSYDVKMKEKGDIPEGYSVSREKKERFSLILESASTNQTSMYLCASSYSRGGIETQYFGPGTRLLVL.